Below are 6 T cell receptor beta chains sequenced from a single sample in a study of long-term antiretroviral therapy in people with HIV. The assay used was immunoSEQ (version v3.0), run at survey level. The method was immunoSEQ multiplex PCR; TCRdb's version includes in-frame clones alone and lacks a portion of them. The table lists about 24,000 clones, 79% of them singletons. Source: unsorted PBMCs, taken 1.2 years after starting antiretroviral therapy. The receptor set was obtained from a woman aged 40-49 years with HIV.

This sequence joins TRBV4-1 and TRBJ1-2; TRBD1 matches 7 bases. Germline CDR1 MGHRA, CDR2 YSYEKL. J gave up 4 bases and V 0 bases, and 5 bases lay outside the gene matches. This CDR3 region has 15 residues. CDR3 coding DNA: TGCGCCAGCAGCCAAGATGCTACAGGGGCCTATGGCTACACCTTC. Translation gives CASSQDATGAYGYTF.

V and J are TRBV19 and TRBJ2-5; D gene uncertain. Trimming pared 3 bases from V and 1 base from J, leaving 9 bases between. Germline V CDR1 and CDR2: LNHDA, SQIVND (reference sequence). The CDR3 spans 14 residues. CDR3 sequence reads: CASSMTGVQETQYF. The CDR3 DNA reads TGTGCCAGTAGTATGACGGGCGTCCAAGAGACCCAGTACTTC. Full variable domain (outside the CDR3, taken from reference TRBV19 and TRBJ2-5): DGGITQSPKYLFRKEGQNVTLSCEQNLNHDAMYWYRQDPGQGLRLIYYSQIVNDFQKGDIAEGYSVSREKKESFPLTVTSAQKNPTAFYLCASSMTGVQETQYFGPGTRLLVL.

The V call is TRBV5-1, the J call TRBJ1-2; D not certain. V lost 0 bases to trimming and J lost 3 bases, with 9 bases between them. The CDR3 contains 14 residues. Germline assignment: CDR1 SGHRS and CDR2 YFSETQ. The CDR3 DNA follows: TGCGCCAGCAGCTTGGACACACTCCACTATGGCTACACCTTC. It encodes CASSLDTLHYGYTF. The full variable domain, completed using reference TRBV5-1 and TRBJ1-2, is KAGVTQTPRYLIKTRGQQVTLSCSPISGHRSVSWYQQTPGQGLQFLFEYFSETQRNKGNFPGRFSGRQFSNSRSEMNVSTLELGDSALYLCASSLDTLHYGYTFGSGTRLTVV.

J is TRBJ1-5 and V is TRBV19; 8 nucleotides match TRBD1. CDR3 size: 17 residues. Trimming removed 3 bases from V and 0 bases from J; junction bases left unmatched: 7. The V gene's germline CDR1 is LNHDA and CDR2 SQIVND (reference sequence). The CDR3 loop is CASSIRHRGDSNQPQHF. In DNA, the CDR3 is TGTGCCAGTAGTATCAGACACAGGGGGGATAGCAATCAGCCCCAGCATTTT.

This chain connects TRBV5-5 to TRBJ2-7; 10 nucleotides agree with TRBD1. CDR1 and CDR2 from the germline V gene are SGHKS and YYEKEE (reference sequence). The CDR3 length is 17 residues. After removal of 1 base from V and 6 bases from J, the junction contained 13 bases not matched to a gene. The CDR3 here is CASSLNPGQGRVREQYF. As DNA, the CDR3 is TGTGCCAGCAGCTTGAACCCGGGACAGGGGCGCGTTCGCGAGCAGTACTTC.

The sample holds one count of this clone. The gene calls are TRBV10-3 and TRBJ1-1; unclear D gene. Germline-derived CDR1 and CDR2 are ENHRY and SYGVKD. Trimming removed 0 bases at V and 1 base at J, with 6 bases between. This CDR3 region has 14 residues. CDR3 sequence: CAISESSANTEAFF. The CDR3 coding sequence is TGTGCCATCAGTGAGTCCTCCGCGAACACTGAAGCTTTCTTT.